The 23 T cell receptor beta chains listed next were all sequenced from one sample in a study of T cell clonotyping in hematopoietic cell transplantation. Repertoires were generated with immunoSEQ multiplex PCR, while TCRdb's copy carries only in-frame clones and drops some. The sample holds under 6,500 clones, approximately 91% seen once. This specimen was peripheral blood mononuclear cells, taken 100 days after allogeneic stem cell transplant. These receptors were taken from a female patient between 50 and 60 years old who had an allogeneic stem cell transplant from an unrelated donor, so T cells may come from the graft donor. Some clones in this sample may be carry-over from other donors' samples.

The V call is TRBV7-8, the J call TRBJ1-1, with TRBD1 matching 9 bases. Germline CDR1 SGHVS, CDR2 FQNEAQ. This CDR3 region has 15 residues. Trimming cost V 4 bases and J 1 base; bases outside gene matches: 4. CDR3 loop: CASSSMDRGNTEAFF. Here the CDR3 DNA reads TGTGCCAGCAGCTCAATGGACAGGGGGAACACTGAAGCTTTCTTT.

V gene TRBV19 combines with J gene TRBJ1-1; 8 nucleotides match TRBD1. After removal of 6 bases from V and 0 bases from J, the junction contained 3 bases not matched to a gene. The germline gives CDR1 LNHDA, CDR2 SQIVND (reference sequence). The CDR3 contains 14 residues. CDR3 bases: TGTGCCAGTAGGTCGGGACAGGTGAACACTGAAGCTTTCTTT. Protein sequence: CASRSGQVNTEAFF.

This chain links TRBV28 with TRBJ1-4; no clear D gene. Germline V gene data show CDR1 as MDHEN and CDR2 as SYDVKM. The CDR3 length is 15 residues. Trimming pared 6 bases from V and 8 bases from J, leaving 19 bases between. The CDR3 DNA reads as TGTGCCAGCAGACCAACAACGGGTAAAGGAGAAAAACTGTTTTTT. It encodes CASRPTTGKGEKLFF.

V and J are TRBV2 and TRBJ2-2, with 10 positions matching TRBD1. CDR3 length: 16 residues. Germline assignment: CDR1 SNHLY and CDR2 FYNNEI. The V and J ends lost 6 bases and 8 bases, in that order; junction bases with no gene match: 12. CDR3 region: CASSLLGQGIKGELFF. The CDR3 DNA is TGTGCCAGCAGCCTATTGGGACAGGGGATTAAGGGGGAGCTGTTTTTT.

The gene calls are TRBV2 and TRBJ1-5, with a tentative D call TRBD1 (6 bases). Per the germline V gene, CDR1 is SNHLY and CDR2 is FYNNEI. With 5 bases removed from V and 2 bases from J, the gap between germline ends came to 16 bases. There are 16 residues in the CDR3. The CDR3 bases are TGTGCCAGCAGTTCCTCGAGGGGGAGAGGCAATCAGCCCCAGCATTTT. Translation gives CASSSSRGRGNQPQHF.

This rearrangement joins TRBV6-5 to TRBJ2-7; 9 bases agree with TRBD1. J lost 3 bases, V lost 3 bases, and 6 bases had no gene match. Germline V gene lookup returns CDR1 MNHEY and CDR2 SVGAGI. The length of the CDR3 is 15 residues. CDR3 sequence: CASSYGGQGFYEQYF. Written as DNA, the CDR3 is TGTGCCAGCAGTTATGGGGGACAGGGATTCTACGAGCAGTACTTC.

The V call is TRBV11-2, the J call TRBJ1-2; unclear D gene. Germline V lookup: CDR1 SGHAT, CDR2 FQNNGV. The V end was cut by 0 bases, the J end by 5 bases, with 10 bases between. This CDR3 comprises 14 residues. CDR3 coding DNA: TGTGCCAGCAGCTTAGATCTGGCCCGGTATGGCTACACCTTC. This translates into CASSLDLARYGYTF.

This sequence joins TRBV7-6 and TRBJ1-5; the D gene is possibly TRBD1 (5 bases). The CDR3 contains 14 residues. Germline CDR1 and CDR2: SGHVS and FNYEAQ. The V gene lost 5 bases and the J gene lost 3 bases, with 11 bases spanning the gap. This chain's CDR3 is CASSPGGNNQPQHF. In DNA form, the CDR3 reads TGTGCCAGCAGCCCGGGGGGGAACAATCAGCCCCAGCATTTT.

The CDR3 nucleotides are TGTGCCAGTGGGGACAGAACGGGGGAAAAACTGTTTTTT. Translated, it gives CASGDRTGEKLFF. The rearrangement joins TRBV6-5 to TRBJ1-4; 7 nucleotides align to TRBD1. The V gene's germline CDR1 is MNHEY and CDR2 SVGAGI. V gave up 9 bases and J gave up 8 bases; unmatched junction bases: 9. CDR3 length equals 13 residues.

The chain combines TRBV29-1 with TRBJ1-5, with TRBD1 as a possible D gene (6 bases). Germline V CDR1 and CDR2: SQVTM, ANQGSEA. The CDR3 is 13 amino acids. The V end lost 4 bases, the J end lost 9 bases, and 16 bases lay between the germline ends. This chain's CDR3 is CSVARDTEGPQHF. The CDR3 DNA is TGCAGCGTTGCAAGGGACACGGAGGGGCCCCAGCATTTT.

As regards this clone: The junction does not match germline at one end; this may be a read error. The chain is built from TRBV30 and TRBJ1-1, with no clear D. This CDR3 region has 11 residues. The germline gives CDR1 GTSNPN, CDR2 SVGIG (reference sequence). The CDR3 region has the DNA TGTGCCTGGAGTCGGGAATCTGAAGCTTTTTTT. Translating gives CAWSRESEAFF.

This chain links TRBV2 with TRBJ2-6; D not certain. CDR1 is SNHLY, CDR2 FYNNEI, per germline. The CDR3 consists of 16 residues. V dropped 4 bases and J dropped 0 bases, with 10 bases sitting between them. The CDR3: CASSVGRNSGANVLTF. CDR3 sequence (DNA): TGTGCCAGCAGTGTCGGCCGGAACTCTGGGGCCAACGTCCTGACTTTC.

V usage is TRBV6-5 and J usage is TRBJ1-5; no firm D call. CDR3 length: 13 amino acids. V was clipped by 2 bases and J by 2 bases, with 4 bases between them. Germline V gene sequence: CDR1 MNHEY, CDR2 SVGAGI. CDR3 residues: CASSYARNQPQHF. CDR3 coding DNA: TGTGCCAGCAGTTACGCGCGCAATCAGCCCCAGCATTTT.

The gene calls are TRBV10-3 and TRBJ1-2; D remains ambiguous. V dropped 0 bases and J dropped 3 bases, with 14 bases sitting between them. Germline CDR1 and CDR2: ENHRY and SYGVKD. The CDR3 sequence is 16 residues long. The CDR3 sequence is CAISESIGRVDYGYTF. CDR3 sequence (DNA): TGTGCCATCAGTGAGTCGATAGGGCGGGTGGACTATGGCTACACCTTC.

This chain uses TRBV5-1 with TRBJ1-6; 8 bases match TRBD1. V lost 4 bases and J lost 8; bases outside the gene matches: 5. Germline values: CDR1 SGHRS, CDR2 YFSETQ. The CDR3 has 14 residues. The CDR3, as DNA: TGCGCCAGCAGCATGGGACAGGAATATTCACCCCTCCACTTT. Protein: CASSMGQEYSPLHF.

This clone has just a few counts. The genes are TRBV6-1 and TRBJ1-1, with D unresolved. CDR1 MNHNS and CDR2 SASEGT come from the germline V gene. With 8 bases removed from V and 4 bases from J, the gap between germline ends came to 8 bases. CDR3 length: 11 amino acids. The CDR3 DNA is TGTGCCAGCGGTTGGGGCACTGAAGCTTTCTTT. Translation: CASGWGTEAFF.

The V call is TRBV11-2, the J call TRBJ1-2; TRBD1 is a possible D gene (5 bases). Germline V gene lookup returns CDR1 SGHAT and CDR2 FQNNGV. V was trimmed by 1 base and J by 4 bases, leaving 7 bases between them. CDR3 size: 13 residues. The CDR3 bases are TGTGCCAGCAGCTTAGGAGGGGTCTATGGCTACACCTTC. Translating gives CASSLGGVYGYTF.

Written as DNA, the CDR3 is TGCGCCAGCAGCCAAGGAATAAACACTGAAGCTTTCTTT. Residues: CASSQGINTEAFF. This sequence joins TRBV4-1 and TRBJ1-1; D unresolved. The CDR3 extends over 13 amino acids. Germline CDR1 is MGHRA and CDR2 is YSYEKL. The V and J ends lost 1 base and 2 bases respectively, with 5 bases between them.

The CDR3 protein is CASSQESGGRRNEQFF. The CDR3 nucleotides read TGTGCCAGCAGCCAAGAGAGCGGGGGTCGTCGCAATGAGCAGTTCTTC. The chain employs TRBV4-2 and TRBJ2-1, with 8 bases matching TRBD2. Germline loops: CDR1 LGHNA, CDR2 YNFKEQ. V shed 0 bases, J shed 6 bases, and the junction held 7 bases outside the gene matches. The CDR3 runs 16 residues.

The rearrangement joins TRBV5-1 to TRBJ1-3; no clear D. V lost 7 bases and J 4 bases, leaving 6 bases between the germline ends. The CDR3 contains 11 residues. The germline gives CDR1 SGHRS, CDR2 YFSETQ. DNA for the CDR3: TGCGCCAGCCGTGAGGGAAACACCATATATTTT. This gives the protein CASREGNTIYF.

The chain recombines TRBV7-8 with TRBJ2-3, with D tentatively TRBD1 (6 bases). Germline V gene sequence: CDR1 SGHVS, CDR2 FQNEAQ. The CDR3 is made up of 15 amino acids. V was clipped by 5 bases and J by 3 bases, with 15 bases between them. The CDR3 region is CASSRDIPSTDTQYF. DNA of the CDR3: TGTGCCAGCAGCCGGGACATCCCGTCAACAGATACGCAGTATTTT.

This chain joins TRBV30 and TRBJ1-5; tentatively, D is TRBD1 (6 bases). The CDR3 has 15 residues. CDR1 and CDR2 (germline): GTSNPN, SVGIG (reference sequence). V lost 0 bases to trimming and J lost 6 bases, with 15 bases between them. Here the CDR3 DNA reads TGTGCCTGGAGTGTAGGGCAGCCGGGGGCTCAGCCCCAGCATTTT. Residues: CAWSVGQPGAQPQHF.

The rearrangement links TRBV5-1 to TRBJ2-3; unclear D gene. Germline values: CDR1 SGHRS, CDR2 YFSETQ. Trimming took 0 bases from V and 6 from J, leaving 14 bases between them. The CDR3 is 15 amino acids. As DNA, the CDR3 is TGCGCCAGCAGCTTGGAGGTCAGGTCTTGGGATACGCAGTATTTT. Encoded protein: CASSLEVRSWDTQYF.